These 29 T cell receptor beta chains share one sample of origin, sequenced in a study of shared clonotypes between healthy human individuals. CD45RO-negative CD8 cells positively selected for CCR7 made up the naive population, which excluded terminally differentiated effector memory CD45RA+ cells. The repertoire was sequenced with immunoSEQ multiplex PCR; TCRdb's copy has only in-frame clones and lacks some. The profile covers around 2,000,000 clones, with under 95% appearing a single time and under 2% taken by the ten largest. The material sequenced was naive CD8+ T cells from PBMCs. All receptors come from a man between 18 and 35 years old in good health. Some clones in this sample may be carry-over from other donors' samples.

Written as DNA, the CDR3 is TGTGCCAGCAGCGCCACCCAAAGGAACCAAGAGACCCAGTACTTC. It specifies CASSATQRNQETQYF. This rearrangement joins TRBV7-9 to TRBJ2-5; unclear D gene. Trimming left V 5 bases short and J 0 bases short, with 13 bases between. Germline-derived CDR1 and CDR2 are SEHNR and FQNEAQ (reference sequence). The CDR3 runs 15 residues.

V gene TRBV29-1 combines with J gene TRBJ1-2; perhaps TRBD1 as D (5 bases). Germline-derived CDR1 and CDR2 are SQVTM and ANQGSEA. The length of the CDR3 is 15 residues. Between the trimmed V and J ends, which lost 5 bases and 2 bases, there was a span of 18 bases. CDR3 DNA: TGCAGCGTTCAGGGAGGAGTCGGAGTAAACTATGGCTACACCTTC. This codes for CSVQGGVGVNYGYTF.

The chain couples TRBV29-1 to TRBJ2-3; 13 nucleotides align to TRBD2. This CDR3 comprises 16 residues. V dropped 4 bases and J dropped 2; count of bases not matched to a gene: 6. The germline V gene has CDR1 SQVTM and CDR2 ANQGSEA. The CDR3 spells CSVVGTSGDPTDTQYF. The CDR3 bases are TGCAGCGTTGTAGGGACTAGCGGGGACCCCACAGATACGCAGTATTTT.

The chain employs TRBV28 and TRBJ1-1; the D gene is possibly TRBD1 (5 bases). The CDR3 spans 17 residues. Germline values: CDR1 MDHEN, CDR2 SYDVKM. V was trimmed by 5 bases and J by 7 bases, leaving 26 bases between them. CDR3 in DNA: TGTGCCAGCAGTGCCCGCGTTCTCCTGGGGGGGGACTATGAAGCTTTCTTT. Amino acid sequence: CASSARVLLGGDYEAFF.

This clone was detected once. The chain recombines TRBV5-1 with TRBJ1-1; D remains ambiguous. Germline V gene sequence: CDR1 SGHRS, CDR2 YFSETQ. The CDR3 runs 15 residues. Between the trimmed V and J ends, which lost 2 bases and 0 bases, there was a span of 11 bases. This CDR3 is CASSFARGMNTEAFF. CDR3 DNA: TGCGCCAGCAGCTTCGCGAGAGGTATGAACACTGAAGCTTTCTTT. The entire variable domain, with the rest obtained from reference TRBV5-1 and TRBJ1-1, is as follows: KAGVTQTPRYLIKTRGQQVTLSCSPISGHRSVSWYQQTPGQGLQFLFEYFSETQRNKGNFPGRFSGRQFSNSRSEMNVSTLELGDSALYLCASSFARGMNTEAFFGQGTRLTVV.

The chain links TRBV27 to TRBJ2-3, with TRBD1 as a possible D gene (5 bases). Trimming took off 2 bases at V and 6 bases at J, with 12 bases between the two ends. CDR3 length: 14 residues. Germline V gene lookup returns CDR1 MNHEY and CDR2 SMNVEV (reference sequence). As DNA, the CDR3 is TGTGCCAGCAGTTTAGGGGCGCTCCGGGATACGCAGTATTTT. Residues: CASSLGALRDTQYF.

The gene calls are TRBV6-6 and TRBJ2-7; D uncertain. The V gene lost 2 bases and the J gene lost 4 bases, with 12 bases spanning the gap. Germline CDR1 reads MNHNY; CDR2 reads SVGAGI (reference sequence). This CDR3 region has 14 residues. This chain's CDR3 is CASSYSAESYEQYF. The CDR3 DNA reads TGTGCCAGCAGTTACAGCGCGGAATCGTACGAGCAGTACTTC.

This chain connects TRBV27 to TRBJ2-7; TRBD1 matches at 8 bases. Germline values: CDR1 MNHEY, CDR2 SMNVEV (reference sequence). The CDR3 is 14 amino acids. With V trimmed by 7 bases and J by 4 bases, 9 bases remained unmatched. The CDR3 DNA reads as TGTGCCAGCACCAAGACAGGGGTGACGTACGAGCAGTACTTC. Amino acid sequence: CASTKTGVTYEQYF.

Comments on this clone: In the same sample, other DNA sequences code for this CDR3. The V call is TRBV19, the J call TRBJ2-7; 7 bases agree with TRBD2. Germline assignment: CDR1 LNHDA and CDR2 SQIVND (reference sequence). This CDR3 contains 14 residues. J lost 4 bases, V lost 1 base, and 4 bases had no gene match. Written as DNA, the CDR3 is TGTGCCAGTAGTATAGTCCGCGGGAGTTACGAGCAGTACTTC. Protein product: CASSIVRGSYEQYF.

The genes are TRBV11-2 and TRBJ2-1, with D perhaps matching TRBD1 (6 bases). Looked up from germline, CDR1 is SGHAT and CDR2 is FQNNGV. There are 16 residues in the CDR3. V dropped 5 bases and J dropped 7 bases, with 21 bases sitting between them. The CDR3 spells CASSPRDGRGGNEQFF. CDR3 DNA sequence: TGTGCCAGCAGCCCCCGGGACGGCCGAGGGGGTAATGAGCAGTTCTTC. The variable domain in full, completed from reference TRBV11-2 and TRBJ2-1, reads EAGVAQSPRYKIIEKRQSVAFWCNPISGHATLYWYQQILGQGPKLLIQFQNNGVVDDSQLPKDRFSAERLKGVDSTLKIQPAKLEDSAVYLCASSPRDGRGGNEQFFGPGTRLTVL.

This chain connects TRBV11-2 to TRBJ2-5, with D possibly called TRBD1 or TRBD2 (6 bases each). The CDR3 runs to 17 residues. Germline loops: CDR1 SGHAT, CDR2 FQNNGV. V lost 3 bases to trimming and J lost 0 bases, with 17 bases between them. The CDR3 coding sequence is TGTGCCAGCAGCTTTAGACGGGGGCGAGAGTACCAAGAGACCCAGTACTTC. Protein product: CASSFRRGREYQETQYF. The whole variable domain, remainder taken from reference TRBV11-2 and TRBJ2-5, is EAGVAQSPRYKIIEKRQSVAFWCNPISGHATLYWYQQILGQGPKLLIQFQNNGVVDDSQLPKDRFSAERLKGVDSTLKIQPAKLEDSAVYLCASSFRRGREYQETQYFGPGTRLLVL.

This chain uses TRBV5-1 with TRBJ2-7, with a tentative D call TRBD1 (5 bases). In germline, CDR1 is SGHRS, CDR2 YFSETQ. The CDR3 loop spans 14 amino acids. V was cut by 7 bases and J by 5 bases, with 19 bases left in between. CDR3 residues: CASRLGRMGHEQYF. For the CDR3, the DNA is TGCGCCAGCCGGCTCGGACGGATGGGGCACGAGCAGTACTTC. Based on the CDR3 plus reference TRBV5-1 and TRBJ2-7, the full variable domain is KAGVTQTPRYLIKTRGQQVTLSCSPISGHRSVSWYQQTPGQGLQFLFEYFSETQRNKGNFPGRFSGRQFSNSRSEMNVSTLELGDSALYLCASRLGRMGHEQYFGPGTRLTVT.

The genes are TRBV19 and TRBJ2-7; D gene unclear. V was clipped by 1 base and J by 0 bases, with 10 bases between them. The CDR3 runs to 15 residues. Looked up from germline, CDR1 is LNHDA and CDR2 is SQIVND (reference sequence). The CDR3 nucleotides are TGTGCCAGTAGTATAGGCCTTCCGAACTCCTACGAGCAGTACTTC. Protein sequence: CASSIGLPNSYEQYF.

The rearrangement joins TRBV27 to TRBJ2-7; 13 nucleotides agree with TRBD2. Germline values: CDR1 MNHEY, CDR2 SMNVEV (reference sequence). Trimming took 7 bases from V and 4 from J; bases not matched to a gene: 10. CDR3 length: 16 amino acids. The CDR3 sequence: CASIPTGLAGEYEQYF. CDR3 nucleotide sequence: TGTGCCAGCATCCCGACAGGACTAGCGGGAGAATACGAGCAGTACTTC.

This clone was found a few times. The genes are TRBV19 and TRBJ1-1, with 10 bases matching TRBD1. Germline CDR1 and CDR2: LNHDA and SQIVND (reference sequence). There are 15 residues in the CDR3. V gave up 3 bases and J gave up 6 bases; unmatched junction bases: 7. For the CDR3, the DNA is TGTGCCAGTAGTATCTGGGACAGGGGCGCGGCTGAAGCTTTCTTT. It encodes CASSIWDRGAAEAFF. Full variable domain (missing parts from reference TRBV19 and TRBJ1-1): DGGITQSPKYLFRKEGQNVTLSCEQNLNHDAMYWYRQDPGQGLRLIYYSQIVNDFQKGDIAEGYSVSREKKESFPLTVTSAQKNPTAFYLCASSIWDRGAAEAFFGQGTRLTVV.

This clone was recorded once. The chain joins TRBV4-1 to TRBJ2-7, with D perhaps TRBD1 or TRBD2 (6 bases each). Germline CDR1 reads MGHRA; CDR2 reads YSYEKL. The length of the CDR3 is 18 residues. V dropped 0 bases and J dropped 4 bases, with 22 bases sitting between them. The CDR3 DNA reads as TGCGCCAGCAGCCAAGATAGCCTGGGGGGCGGGAACTTTTACGAGCAGTACTTC. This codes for CASSQDSLGGGNFYEQYF.

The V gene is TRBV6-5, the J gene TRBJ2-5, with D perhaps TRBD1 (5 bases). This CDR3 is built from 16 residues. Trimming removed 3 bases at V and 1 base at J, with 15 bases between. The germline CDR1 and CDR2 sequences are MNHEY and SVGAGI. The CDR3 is CASSYRSDSTQETQYF. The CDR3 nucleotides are TGTGCCAGCAGTTATAGAAGCGACAGCACCCAAGAGACCCAGTACTTC.

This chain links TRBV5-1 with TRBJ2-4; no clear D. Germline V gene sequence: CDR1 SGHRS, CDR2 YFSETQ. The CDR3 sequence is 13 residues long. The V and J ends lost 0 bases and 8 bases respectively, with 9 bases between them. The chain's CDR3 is CASSLVPGDIQYF. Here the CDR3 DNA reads TGCGCCAGCAGCTTGGTGCCTGGGGACATTCAGTACTTC.

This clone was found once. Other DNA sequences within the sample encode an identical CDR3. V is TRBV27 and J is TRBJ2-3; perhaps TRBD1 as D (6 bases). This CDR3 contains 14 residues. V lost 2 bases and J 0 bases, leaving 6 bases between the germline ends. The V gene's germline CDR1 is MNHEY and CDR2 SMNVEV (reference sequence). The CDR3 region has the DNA TGTGCCAGCAGTTTACAGGGGAGCACAGATACGCAGTATTTT. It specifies CASSLQGSTDTQYF.

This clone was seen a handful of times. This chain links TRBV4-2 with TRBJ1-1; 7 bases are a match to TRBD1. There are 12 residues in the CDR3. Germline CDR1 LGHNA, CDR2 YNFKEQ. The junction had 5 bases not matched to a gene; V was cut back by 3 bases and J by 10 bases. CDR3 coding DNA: TGTGCCAGCAGCCATTTTAACAGGGGAGCTTTCTTT. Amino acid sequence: CASSHFNRGAFF.

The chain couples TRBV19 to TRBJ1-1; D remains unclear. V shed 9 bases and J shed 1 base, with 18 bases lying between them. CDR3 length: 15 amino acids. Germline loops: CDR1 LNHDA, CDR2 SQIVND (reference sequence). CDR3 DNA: TGTGCCAGCAGCCTGGTAGGGCACAGGAACACTGAAGCTTTCTTT. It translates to CASSLVGHRNTEAFF.

The CDR3 DNA reads TGTGCCAGCAGCCCCCTCGGCGGAGGCGTAGCTACCTACAATGAGCAGTTCTTC. Encoded protein: CASSPLGGGVATYNEQFF. The chain links TRBV9 to TRBJ2-1; possibly TRBD2 for D (5 bases). Trimming took 4 bases from V and 2 from J, leaving 22 bases between them. The CDR3 spans 18 residues. CDR1 SGDLS and CDR2 YYNGEE come from the germline V gene.

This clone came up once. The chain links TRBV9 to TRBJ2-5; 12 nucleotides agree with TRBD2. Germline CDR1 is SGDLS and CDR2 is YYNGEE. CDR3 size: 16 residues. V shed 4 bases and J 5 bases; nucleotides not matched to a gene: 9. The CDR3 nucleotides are TGTGCCAGCAGCCCGGCTAGCGGGAGGGCCGCGGAGACCCAGTACTTC. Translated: CASSPASGRAAETQYF.

CDR3 loop: CASSLDAGQGGRPQHF. For the CDR3, the DNA is TGTGCCAGCAGCTTAGATGCGGGACAGGGGGGGCGGCCCCAGCATTTT. The rearrangement joins TRBV7-6 to TRBJ1-5; 11 nucleotides match TRBD1. V lost 1 base, J lost 9 bases, and 8 bases stayed unmatched. Germline lookup yields CDR1 SGHVS and CDR2 FNYEAQ. The CDR3 consists of 16 residues.

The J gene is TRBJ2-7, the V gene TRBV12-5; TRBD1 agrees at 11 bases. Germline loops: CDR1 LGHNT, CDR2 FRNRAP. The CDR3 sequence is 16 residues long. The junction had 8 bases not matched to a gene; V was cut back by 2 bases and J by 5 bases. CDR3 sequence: CASGLPGQGATHEQYF. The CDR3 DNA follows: TGTGCTAGTGGTTTGCCCGGACAGGGGGCAACACACGAGCAGTACTTC. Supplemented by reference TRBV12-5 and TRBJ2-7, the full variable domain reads DARVTQTPRHKVTEMGQEVTMRCQPILGHNTVFWYRQTMMQGLELLAYFRNRAPLDDSGMPKDRFSAEMPDATLATLKIQPSEPRDSAVYFCASGLPGQGATHEQYFGPGTRLTVT.

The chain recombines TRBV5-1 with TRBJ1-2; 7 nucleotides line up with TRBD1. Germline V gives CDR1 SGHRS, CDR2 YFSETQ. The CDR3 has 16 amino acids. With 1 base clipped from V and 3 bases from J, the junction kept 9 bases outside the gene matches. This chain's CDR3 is CASSLPLEGADYGYTF. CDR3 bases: TGCGCCAGCAGCTTGCCTCTGGAGGGGGCGGACTATGGCTACACCTTC.

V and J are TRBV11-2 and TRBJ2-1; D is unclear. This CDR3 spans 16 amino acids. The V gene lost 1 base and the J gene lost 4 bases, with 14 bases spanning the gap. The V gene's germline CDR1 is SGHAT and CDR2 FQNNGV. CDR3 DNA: TGTGCCAGCAGCTTAGCAGGAGTGCCCCCTTACAATGAGCAGTTCTTC. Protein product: CASSLAGVPPYNEQFF.

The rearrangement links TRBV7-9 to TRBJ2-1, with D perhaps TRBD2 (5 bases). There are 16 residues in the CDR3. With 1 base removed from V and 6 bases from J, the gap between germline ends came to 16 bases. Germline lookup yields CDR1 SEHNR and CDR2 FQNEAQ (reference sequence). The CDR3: CASSLEESSWVNEQFF. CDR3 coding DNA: TGTGCCAGCAGCTTAGAGGAGTCTAGCTGGGTCAATGAGCAGTTCTTC.

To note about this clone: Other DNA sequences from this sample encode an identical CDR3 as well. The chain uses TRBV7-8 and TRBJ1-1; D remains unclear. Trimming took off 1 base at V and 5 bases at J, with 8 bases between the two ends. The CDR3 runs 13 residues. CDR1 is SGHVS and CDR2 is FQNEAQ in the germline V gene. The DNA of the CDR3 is TGTGCCAGCAGCTTAGGCGGCAGAACTGAAGCTTTCTTT. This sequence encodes CASSLGGRTEAFF.